The text below deals with one T cell receptor beta chain. These data are taken from a study of Ad26.COV2.S vaccination and SARS-CoV-2 variants. Treatment denoted: around 19 received Ad26.COV2.S at low or high dose, single or two shots; about 5 received placebo; per-sample allocation not given. Specimen acquisition occurred on day 63 following the initial vaccine or placebo injection. Sequenced by immunoSEQ multiplex PCR; TCRdb stores in-frame clones only, minus some. The top ten hold 10% to 15% of the sample, which has a few hundred thousand clones, more than 80% seen once. CDR3 length: 12 amino acids. Trimming removed 5 bases from V and 4 bases from J, with 6 bases in between.

This rearrangement joins TRBV12-3 or TRBV12-4 to TRBJ1-3; TRBD1 might be the D (5 bases). The sample was peripheral blood, taken in a trial of Ad26.COV2.S vaccine versus placebo. This TCR derives from a person between 18 and 59 years old who received the Ad26.COV2.S COVID-19 vaccine or a placebo. Here the CDR3 reads CASSRQGNTIYF. CDR3 sequence (DNA): TGTGCCAGCAGTAGACAGGGAAACACCATATATTTT.